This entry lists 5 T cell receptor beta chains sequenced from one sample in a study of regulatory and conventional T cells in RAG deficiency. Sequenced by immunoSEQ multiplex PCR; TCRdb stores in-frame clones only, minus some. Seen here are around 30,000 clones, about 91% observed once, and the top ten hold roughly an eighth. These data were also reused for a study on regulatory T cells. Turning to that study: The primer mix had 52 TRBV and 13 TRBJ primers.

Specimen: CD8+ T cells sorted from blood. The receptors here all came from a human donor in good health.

CDR3 nucleotide sequence: TGTGCCAGCTCACCAGGGGATAGGCGCTTAGAGAATGAGCAGTTCTTC. It is translated as CASSPGDRRLENEQFF. The chain has TRBV18 and TRBJ2-1; unclear D gene. This CDR3 spans 16 amino acids. From germline, CDR1 is KGHSH and CDR2 LQKENI. With 2 bases removed from V and 7 bases from J, the gap between germline ends came to 18 bases.

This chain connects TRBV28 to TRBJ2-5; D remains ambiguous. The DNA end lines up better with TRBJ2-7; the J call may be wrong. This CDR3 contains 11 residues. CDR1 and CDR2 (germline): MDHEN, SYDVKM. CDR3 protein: CALQAGYEQYF. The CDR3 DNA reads TGTGCCCTCCAGGCAGGTTACGAGCAGTACTTC.

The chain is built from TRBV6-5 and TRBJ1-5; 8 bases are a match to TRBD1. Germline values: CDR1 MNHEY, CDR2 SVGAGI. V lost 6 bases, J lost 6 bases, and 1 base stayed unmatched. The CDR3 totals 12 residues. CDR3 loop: CASRTGVQPQHF. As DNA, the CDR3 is TGTGCCAGCAGGACAGGGGTTCAGCCCCAGCATTTT.

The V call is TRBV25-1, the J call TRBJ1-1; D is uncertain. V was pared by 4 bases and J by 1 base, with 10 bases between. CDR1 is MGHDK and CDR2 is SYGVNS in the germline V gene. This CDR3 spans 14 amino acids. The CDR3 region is CASSGTRRNTEAFF. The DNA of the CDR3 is TGTGCCAGCAGTGGTACTCGGCGGAACACTGAAGCTTTCTTT.

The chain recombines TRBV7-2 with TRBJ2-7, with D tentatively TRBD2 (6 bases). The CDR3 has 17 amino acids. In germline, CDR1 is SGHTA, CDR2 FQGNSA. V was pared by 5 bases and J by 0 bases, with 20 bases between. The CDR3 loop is CASSLDGAGPGSYEQYF. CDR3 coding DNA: TGTGCCAGCAGCCTCGACGGGGCGGGGCCGGGCTCCTACGAGCAGTACTTC.